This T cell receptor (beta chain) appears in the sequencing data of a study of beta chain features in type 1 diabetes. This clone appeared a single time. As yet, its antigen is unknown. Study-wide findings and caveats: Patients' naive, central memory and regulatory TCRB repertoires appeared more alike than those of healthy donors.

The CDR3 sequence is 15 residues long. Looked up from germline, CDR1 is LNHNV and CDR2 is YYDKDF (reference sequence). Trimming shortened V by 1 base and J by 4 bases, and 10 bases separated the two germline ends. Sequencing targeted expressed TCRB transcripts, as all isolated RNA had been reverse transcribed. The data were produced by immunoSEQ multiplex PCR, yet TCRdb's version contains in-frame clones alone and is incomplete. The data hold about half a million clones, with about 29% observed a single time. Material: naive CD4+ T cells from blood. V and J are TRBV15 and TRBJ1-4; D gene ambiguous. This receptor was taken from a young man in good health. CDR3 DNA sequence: TGTGCCACCAGCAGAGTTAGAGGGTTTAATGAAAAACTGTTTTTT. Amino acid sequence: CATSRVRGFNEKLFF. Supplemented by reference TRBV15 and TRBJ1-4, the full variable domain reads DAMVIQNPRYQVTQFGKPVTLSCSQTLNHNVMYWYQQKSSQAPKLLFHYYDKDFNNEADTPDNFQSRRPNTSFCFLDIRSPGLGDTAMYLCATSRVRGFNEKLFFGSGTQLSVL.